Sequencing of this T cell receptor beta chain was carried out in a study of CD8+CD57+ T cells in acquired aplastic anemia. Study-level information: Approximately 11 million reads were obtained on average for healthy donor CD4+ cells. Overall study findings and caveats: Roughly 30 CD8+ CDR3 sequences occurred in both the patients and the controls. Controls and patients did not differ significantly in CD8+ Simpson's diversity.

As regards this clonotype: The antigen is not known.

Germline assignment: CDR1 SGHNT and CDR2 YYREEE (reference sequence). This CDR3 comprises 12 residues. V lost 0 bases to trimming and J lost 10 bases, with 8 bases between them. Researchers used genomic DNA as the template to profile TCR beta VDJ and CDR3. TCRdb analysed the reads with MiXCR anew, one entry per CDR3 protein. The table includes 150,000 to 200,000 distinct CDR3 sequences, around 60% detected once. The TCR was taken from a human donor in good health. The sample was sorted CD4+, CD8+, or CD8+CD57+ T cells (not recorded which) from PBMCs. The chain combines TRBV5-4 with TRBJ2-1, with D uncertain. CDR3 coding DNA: TGTGCCAGCAGCTTGGCTACCGGAGAGCAGTTCTTC. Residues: CASSLATGEQFF.